This T cell receptor (beta chain) was observed in a study of blood T cell repertoires in COVID-19. The CDR3 has 14 residues. Germline loops: CDR1 MNHNY, CDR2 SVGAGI (reference sequence). The V gene lost 8 bases and the J gene lost 1 base, with 12 bases spanning the gap. The authors' processing: Quantification of nucleated cells was approximated via reference gene primer amplification. Produced via immunoSEQ multiplex PCR; TCRdb's table is partial and in-frame only. V and J calls and clone size are given by that table; D and trimming were obtained from the DNA. This sample has tens of thousands of clones, with around 90% found just once.

Sequencing was performed on peripheral blood. The receptor was derived from a man aged 50 to 59 with COVID-19, enrolled during active disease. This chain connects TRBV6-6 to TRBJ1-5; maybe TRBD1 (5 bases). CDR3 coding DNA: TGTGCCAGCGGGGAGGGGCGAAGCAATCAGCCCCAGCATTTT. Amino acids: CASGEGRSNQPQHF.